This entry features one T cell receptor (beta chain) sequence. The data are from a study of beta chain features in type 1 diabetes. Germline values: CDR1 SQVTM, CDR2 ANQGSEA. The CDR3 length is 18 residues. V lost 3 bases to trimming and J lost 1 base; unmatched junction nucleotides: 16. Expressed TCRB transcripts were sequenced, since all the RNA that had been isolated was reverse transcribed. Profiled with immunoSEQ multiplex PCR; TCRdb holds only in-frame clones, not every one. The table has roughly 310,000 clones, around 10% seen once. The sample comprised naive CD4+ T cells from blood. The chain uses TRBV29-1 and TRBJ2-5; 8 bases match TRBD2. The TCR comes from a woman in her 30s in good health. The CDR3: CSVEGAGTRGAIQETQYF. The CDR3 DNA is TGCAGCGTTGAGGGAGCCGGGACTAGGGGGGCGATCCAAGAGACCCAGTACTTC. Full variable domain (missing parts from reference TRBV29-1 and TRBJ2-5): SAVISQKPSRDICQRGTSLTIQCQVDSQVTMMFWYRQQPGQSLTLIATANQGSEATYESGFVIDKFPISRPNLTFSTLTVSNMSPEDSSIYLCSVEGAGTRGAIQETQYFGPGTRLLVL.